What follows are 12 T cell receptor beta chains derived from one specimen sequenced in a study of cytomegalovirus exposure and HLA in healthy donors. The PCR used 60 Vbeta and 13 Jbeta primers. Assay used: immunoSEQ multiplex PCR; TCRdb lists only in-frame clones, some missing. The table shows 100,000 to 150,000 clones, with roughly 78% occurring only once. Source material: PBMCs. The receptors shown here come from a man aged 40-49 years in good health and CMV-seronegative.

CDR3 in amino acids: CASTGLAGEGETQYF. The CDR3 DNA sequence: TGTGCCAGCACGGGGCTAGCGGGGGAAGGAGAGACCCAGTACTTC. The V call is TRBV2, the J call TRBJ2-5, with 10 bases aligning to TRBD2. The CDR3 totals 15 residues. J gave up 4 bases and V 7 bases, and 9 bases lay outside the gene matches. Germline assignment: CDR1 SNHLY and CDR2 FYNNEI.

The chain is built from TRBV4-1 and TRBJ2-3; 7 bases map to TRBD1. The CDR3 spans 14 residues. V was pared by 4 bases and J by 3 bases, with 4 bases of the junction left unmatched. Germline V gene data show CDR1 as MGHRA and CDR2 as YSYEKL. In nucleotides, the CDR3 is TGCGCCAGCAGCCGCCTACAGGGGACAGATACGCAGTATTTT. It codes for CASSRLQGTDTQYF.

The chain carries TRBV19 and TRBJ1-5; 10 bases align to TRBD1. Germline V gives CDR1 LNHDA, CDR2 SQIVND (reference sequence). V lost 6 bases, J lost 6 bases, and 11 bases stayed unmatched. CDR3 length: 16 amino acids. In DNA form, the CDR3 reads TGTGCCAGTAGGCCGGGGGACAGGGGAAATAGTCAGCCCCAGCATTTT. Its translation: CASRPGDRGNSQPQHF. The full variable domain, completed using reference TRBV19 and TRBJ1-5, is DGGITQSPKYLFRKEGQNVTLSCEQNLNHDAMYWYRQDPGQGLRLIYYSQIVNDFQKGDIAEGYSVSREKKESFPLTVTSAQKNPTAFYLCASRPGDRGNSQPQHFGDGTRLSIL.

This clone was detected a few times. V is TRBV7-2 and J is TRBJ2-7; TRBD2 agrees at 8 bases. CDR1 and CDR2 (germline): SGHTA, FQGNSA. The V and J ends lost 5 bases and 9 bases, in that order; junction bases with no gene match: 9. The CDR3 length is 13 residues. The CDR3 sequence: CASSPLQRERQYF. The CDR3 DNA reads as TGTGCCAGCAGCCCGCTTCAGCGGGAGAGGCAGTACTTC.

This clone turned up a few times. The chain carries TRBV19 and TRBJ1-4; 8 bases match TRBD1. The germline V gene encodes CDR1 LNHDA and CDR2 SQIVND (reference sequence). V lost 7 bases to trimming and J lost 7 bases; unmatched junction nucleotides: 11. There are 15 residues in the CDR3. CDR3 in DNA: TGTGCCAGTACACTGGTGGCAGGGGGCCTTGAAAAACTGTTTTTT. Protein sequence: CASTLVAGGLEKLFF.

The chain joins TRBV28 to TRBJ1-4, with D hard to call. CDR1 is MDHEN, CDR2 SYDVKM, per germline. This CDR3 spans 15 amino acids. Trimming cost V 3 bases and J 0 bases, with 8 bases left between them. The CDR3 DNA reads as TGTGCCAGCAGTTTTGGGCAGACAACTAATGAAAAACTGTTTTTT. Encoded protein: CASSFGQTTNEKLFF.

Turning to this clone: The germline gene is not matched at one end of the junction; a read error may be the cause. The chain combines TRBV7-9 with TRBJ2-7, with unresolved D. Germline-derived CDR1 and CDR2 are SEHNR and FQNEAQ (reference sequence). This CDR3 region has 15 residues. The DNA for the CDR3 is TGTTCCAGCAGCGAAATGTCCGGGTCGCCGTACGAGCAGTACTTC. It encodes CSSSEMSGSPYEQYF.

J is TRBJ2-7 and V is TRBV5-1; 7 bases are shared with TRBD1. The germline V gene encodes CDR1 SGHRS and CDR2 YFSETQ. The CDR3 consists of 14 residues. The J segment lost 6 bases and the V segment lost 7 bases, leaving 13 bases of the junction unmatched. CDR3 DNA sequence: TGCGCCAGCTCCCTAGAGACAGGGAACTTCGAGCAGTACTTC. The encoded protein is CASSLETGNFEQYF.

This clone was seen a handful of times. The chain links TRBV5-6 to TRBJ1-2; 7 nucleotides match TRBD1. The CDR3 extends over 15 amino acids. J lost 4 bases, V lost 2 bases, and 8 bases had no gene match. Germline V gene data show CDR1 as SGHDT and CDR2 as YYEEEE. Here the CDR3 reads CASSFTGELSYGYTF. CDR3 nucleotides: TGTGCCAGCAGCTTTACAGGGGAGTTAAGCTATGGCTACACCTTC.

This clone appeared a single time. V is TRBV5-1 and J is TRBJ2-2; TRBD2 matches at 7 bases. V lost 1 base, J lost 6 bases, and 9 bases stayed unmatched. The CDR3 sequence is 16 residues long. The germline CDR1 and CDR2 sequences are SGHRS and YFSETQ. The CDR3 DNA sequence: TGCGCCAGCAGCTTGTCACGGGGGGTAAATTCCGGGGAGCTGTTTTTT. Its translation is CASSLSRGVNSGELFF.

The chain uses TRBV9 and TRBJ2-3; D possibly corresponds to TRBD1 (6 bases). V was pared by 3 bases and J by 5 bases, with 16 bases between. The CDR3 has 15 amino acids. Germline V gives CDR1 SGDLS, CDR2 YYNGEE. In DNA, the CDR3 is TGTGCCAGCAGCGCCCAGGGGACCCTCGGAGATACGCAGTATTTT. Translated: CASSAQGTLGDTQYF.

V and J are TRBV9 and TRBJ2-2; perhaps TRBD2 as D (6 bases). Looked up from germline, CDR1 is SGDLS and CDR2 is YYNGEE. V was clipped by 0 bases and J by 0 bases, with 6 bases between them. CDR3 length: 15 residues. CDR3 protein: CASSVAGANTGELFF. The DNA of the CDR3 is TGTGCCAGCAGCGTAGCGGGGGCGAACACCGGGGAGCTGTTTTTT.